This T cell receptor (beta chain) was found in a study of molecular identifiers for immune sequencing clone quantification. Germline CDR1 reads SEHNR; CDR2 reads FQNEAQ (reference sequence). Trimming took off 5 bases at V and 7 bases at J, with 14 bases between the two ends. The CDR3 runs to 14 residues. TCRdb reprocessed the PCR reads via MiXCR and lists one record per CDR3 protein. Altogether more than 300,000 distinct CDR3 sequences are present, around 21% being singletons, with the ten largest covering more than 0.8%. This clonotype was seen ten or more times. Sequenced material: naive CD8+ T cells from blood, with Jurkat cell RNA spiked in. Subset in this sample: FACS-sorted CD8+CD4-CCR7+CD45RA+ naive T cells. The chain is built from TRBV7-9 and TRBJ1-4; D ambiguous. This receptor was identified in a human donor in good health. Some libraries in this study had Jurkat cell RNA spiked in. The DNA for the CDR3 is TGTGCCAGCAGCACCCGGACGGAGACTGAAAAACTGTTTTTT. Its protein product is CASSTRTETEKLFF.